These 9 T cell receptor beta chains were all obtained from the same sample, sequenced in a study of blood T cell repertoires in COVID-19. This table comes from immunoSEQ multiplex PCR, and its TCRdb copy is limited to in-frame clones, with some not included. Of about 100,000 clones listed, under 90% were seen once; the top ten hold about 13%. Sequenced: peripheral blood. All receptors come from a human donor in a cohort sampled during active COVID-19.

This chain uses TRBV5-5 with TRBJ1-4; D not certain. This CDR3 is 16 amino acids long. With 0 bases removed from V and 0 bases from J, the gap between germline ends came to 9 bases. Germline CDR1 reads SGHKS; CDR2 reads YYEKEE (reference sequence). CDR3 in DNA: TGTGCCAGCAGCTTGGGGGCCACCTCAACTAATGAAAAACTGTTTTTT. Protein: CASSLGATSTNEKLFF. The full variable domain, with the rest looked up from reference TRBV5-5 and TRBJ1-4, is DAGVTQSPTHLIKTRGQQVTLRCSPISGHKSVSWYQQVLGQGPQFIFQYYEKEERGRGNFPDRFSARQFPNYSSELNVNALLLGDSALYLCASSLGATSTNEKLFFGSGTQLSVL.

This chain connects TRBV18 to TRBJ1-1; D is undetermined. This CDR3 contains 13 residues. The V and J ends lost 6 bases and 1 base respectively, with 9 bases between them. The germline V gene has CDR1 KGHSH and CDR2 LQKENI. This CDR3 is CASSLTQNTEAFF. The CDR3 nucleotides read TGTGCCAGCTCGCTGACACAGAACACTGAAGCTTTCTTT.

V usage is TRBV7-2 and J usage is TRBJ2-7, with a weak D call TRBD2 (6 bases). Trimming took 2 bases from V and 2 from J, leaving 10 bases between them. CDR3 length: 14 amino acids. Germline V gene sequence: CDR1 SGHTA, CDR2 FQGNSA. This CDR3 reads CASSLSGGAYEQYF. Written as DNA, the CDR3 is TGTGCCAGCAGCTTATCCGGCGGGGCCTACGAGCAGTACTTC.

The chain recombines TRBV19 with TRBJ2-3, with 13 nucleotides matching TRBD2. V shed 5 bases, J shed 9 bases, and the junction held 2 bases outside the gene matches. Per germline, CDR1 LNHDA and CDR2 SQIVND (reference sequence). The CDR3 consists of 13 residues. CDR3 region: CASSGTSGITQYF. CDR3 DNA: TGTGCCAGTAGTGGGACTAGCGGGATCACGCAGTATTTT.

J is TRBJ2-1 and V is TRBV24-1, with D possibly matching TRBD2 (5 bases). V was pared by 9 bases and J by 6 bases, with 14 bases between. The CDR3 consists of 13 residues. The germline V gene encodes CDR1 KGHDR and CDR2 SFDVKD. The CDR3 here is CATQLGYGNEQFF. CDR3 bases: TGTGCCACCCAACTAGGGTATGGCAATGAGCAGTTCTTC.

J is TRBJ2-3 and V is TRBV24-1, with D perhaps matching TRBD1 (5 bases). This CDR3 has 14 amino acids. Between the trimmed V and J ends, which lost 4 bases and 4 bases, there was a span of 11 bases. CDR1 is KGHDR, CDR2 SFDVKD, per germline. CDR3 protein: CATSDFRVPDTQYF. In DNA form, the CDR3 reads TGTGCCACCAGTGACTTCAGGGTCCCAGATACGCAGTATTTT.

The chain recombines TRBV29-1 with TRBJ1-2, with 9 bases fitting TRBD1. Germline trimming cut 5 bases from V and 8 bases from J; bases unmatched to any gene: 12. The CDR3 consists of 14 residues. Germline V gene data show CDR1 as SQVTM and CDR2 as ANQGSEA. Here the CDR3 reads CSVWGGQGLSGYTF. CDR3 nucleotide sequence: TGCAGCGTTTGGGGGGGACAGGGTCTCTCGGGCTACACCTTC. Complete variable domain (other parts from reference TRBV29-1 and TRBJ1-2): SAVISQKPSRDICQRGTSLTIQCQVDSQVTMMFWYRQQPGQSLTLIATANQGSEATYESGFVIDKFPISRPNLTFSTLTVSNMSPEDSSIYLCSVWGGQGLSGYTFGSGTRLTVV.

The chain uses TRBV5-8 and TRBJ2-7, with 8 bases that match TRBD2. The germline V gene encodes CDR1 SGHTS and CDR2 YDEGEE. This CDR3 is 15 amino acids long. V lost 0 bases to trimming and J lost 4 bases; unmatched junction nucleotides: 6. CDR3 in DNA: TGTGCCAGCAGCTTGGCGGGAGGGCAGGCTTACGAGCAGTACTTC. This sequence encodes CASSLAGGQAYEQYF.

The chain combines TRBV7-2 with TRBJ2-1; 9 nucleotides match TRBD2. J gave up 8 bases and V 3 bases, and 8 bases lay outside the gene matches. The CDR3 sequence is 15 residues long. The germline gives CDR1 SGHTA, CDR2 FQGNSA. The DNA for the CDR3 is TGTGCCAGCAGCTTCGGCGGGAGGGCCTCATATGAGCAGTTCTTC. Translation gives CASSFGGRASYEQFF.